The present T cell receptor (beta chain) was sequenced within a study of CD8 T cells in Susac syndrome. Germline V CDR1 and CDR2: DFQATT, SNEGSKA (reference sequence). Deletions cut 0 bases from V and 4 bases from J, with 6 bases between. This CDR3 has 12 residues. It was with random hexamers that about 0.45 to 1 ug RNA was reverse transcribed. TCRdb processed the immunoSEQ multiplex PCR reads anew with MiXCR; each CDR3 protein has one entry. The sample yields around 200,000 distinct CDR3 sequences, 95% seen once. This clonotype was seen a few times. Sequenced material: CD4+ T cells from PBMCs. The rearrangement uses TRBV20-1 and TRBJ2-5, with D possibly being TRBD2 (5 bases). The sequence was collected from a human donor with multiple sclerosis. The CDR3 protein is CSARESGETQYF. The CDR3 DNA sequence: TGCAGTGCTAGAGAGAGCGGAGAGACCCAGTACTTC.